This T cell receptor (beta chain) emerged from a study of cytomegalovirus exposure and HLA in healthy donors. Overall study results and limits: In an earlier analysis, about 87% or about 30%: the productive usage of most TCR beta V segments.

Per the germline V gene, CDR1 is SEHNR and CDR2 is FQNEAQ (reference sequence). V lost 4 bases to trimming and J lost 7 bases; unmatched junction nucleotides: 2. The CDR3 runs 14 residues. As to this clone: Its antigen is unknown.

PCR primers comprised 60 Vbeta and 13 Jbeta primers. TCRdb keeps only in-frame clones here, not all; method: immunoSEQ multiplex PCR. The sample shows approximately 79,000 clones, over 70% of them seen only once. The source material was PBMCs. The source is a man aged 40-49 years in good health and CMV-seronegative. This chain connects TRBV7-9 to TRBJ2-1; 12 bases line up with TRBD2. As DNA, the CDR3 is TGTGCCAGCAGCTCCGGGACTAGCGGGAATGAGCAGTTCTTC. It yields the protein CASSSGTSGNEQFF.